These 28 T cell receptor beta chains were all obtained from the same sample, sequenced in a study of shared clonotypes between healthy human individuals. Only in-frame clones appear in the TCRdb table, and some are missing; sequencing was by immunoSEQ multiplex PCR. The profile shows under 1,900,000 clones, approximately 98.5% of them singletons. The sequencing input was naive CD4+ T cells sorted from blood. Subset denoted: CD45RA+ positively selected. These receptors came from a man aged 25-40 years in good health.

This clone was observed once. V usage is TRBV9 and J usage is TRBJ1-1, with a tentative D call TRBD1 (6 bases). CDR3 size: 14 residues. Germline-derived CDR1 and CDR2 are SGDLS and YYNGEE. V was clipped by 3 bases and J by 1 base, with 10 bases between them. CDR3 nucleotide sequence: TGTGCCAGCAGCGGGGCGACAGGGAACACTGAAGCTTTCTTT. Translated, it gives CASSGATGNTEAFF.

V is TRBV18 and J is TRBJ2-4, with unresolved D. V gave up 2 bases and J gave up 3 bases, with 5 bases separating them. The CDR3 loop spans 13 amino acids. Germline CDR1 and CDR2: KGHSH and LQKENI. The DNA for the CDR3 is TGTGCCAGCTCACCAACGGGCAAAAACATTCAGTACTTC. Protein product: CASSPTGKNIQYF.

This chain uses TRBV28 with TRBJ2-1; D remains ambiguous. V lost 8 bases, J lost 4 bases, and 18 bases lay in between. The CDR3 runs 15 residues. The germline CDR1 and CDR2 sequences are MDHEN and SYDVKM. The CDR3 bases are TGTGCCAGCTCCACTACGGCGGCGCCTTACAATGAGCAGTTCTTC. As protein: CASSTTAAPYNEQFF.

The chain recombines TRBV19 with TRBJ2-7; 7 nucleotides agree with TRBD2. This CDR3 has 15 amino acids. Germline V CDR1 and CDR2: LNHDA, SQIVND (reference sequence). Trimming cost V 7 bases and J 0 bases; bases outside gene matches: 9. CDR3 residues: CASKDGAGFSYEQYF. The CDR3 bases are TGTGCCAGTAAAGATGGAGCGGGATTCTCCTACGAGCAGTACTTC.

The rearrangement joins TRBV5-1 to TRBJ2-5; 7 bases are shared with TRBD1. This CDR3 is 15 amino acids long. The trim removed 4 bases at V and 4 bases at J, leaving 10 bases unmatched. The germline gives CDR1 SGHRS, CDR2 YFSETQ. The CDR3, as DNA: TGCGCCAGCAGCCGGACCAGGGGGAACGGAGAGACCCAGTACTTC. As protein: CASSRTRGNGETQYF.

The chain uses TRBV29-1 and TRBJ2-5; no clear D. Trimming left V 0 bases short and J 1 base short, with 0 bases between. Germline V gene lookup returns CDR1 SQVTM and CDR2 ANQGSEA. This CDR3 contains 11 residues. In DNA, the CDR3 is TGCAGCGTTGAAGACCAAGAGACCCAGTACTTC. Translated: CSVEDQETQYF.

The V call is TRBV5-1, the J call TRBJ2-3; TRBD2 matches 10 bases. V shed 4 bases, J shed 5 bases, and the junction held 10 bases outside the gene matches. Germline V gene sequence: CDR1 SGHRS, CDR2 YFSETQ. The CDR3 is made up of 16 amino acids. CDR3 coding DNA: TGCGCCAGCAGCCCATCTAGCGGGAGAATAAAAGATACGCAGTATTTT. Translating gives CASSPSSGRIKDTQYF.

The chain recombines TRBV18 with TRBJ1-4, with D perhaps TRBD1 (5 bases). Trimming left V 8 bases short and J 7 bases short, with 17 bases between. The CDR3 totals 14 residues. Germline V gene lookup returns CDR1 KGHSH and CDR2 LQKENI. CDR3 bases: TGTGCCAGCGTCCGTGGGACGATTGGTGAAAAACTGTTTTTT. Its translation: CASVRGTIGEKLFF.

The rearrangement joins TRBV5-5 to TRBJ2-7, with unresolved D. Trimming took off 0 bases at V and 5 bases at J, with 9 bases between the two ends. The germline V gene has CDR1 SGHKS and CDR2 YYEKEE (reference sequence). This CDR3 is 13 amino acids long. CDR3 bases: TGTGCCAGCAGCTTGGGGGGATGGAACGAGCAGTACTTC. Its translation is CASSLGGWNEQYF.

The genes are TRBV6-6 and TRBJ2-1; possibly TRBD2 for D (5 bases). Germline CDR1 reads MNHNY; CDR2 reads SVGAGI (reference sequence). CDR3 length: 16 residues. V was pared by 1 base and J by 0 bases, with 10 bases between. As DNA, the CDR3 is TGTGCCAGCAGTTACTACGGGGAGAGCTCCTACAATGAGCAGTTCTTC. This encodes CASSYYGESSYNEQFF.

The chain employs TRBV5-1 and TRBJ2-7, with 12 bases fitting TRBD1. V lost 6 bases, J lost 2 bases, and 12 bases stayed unmatched. This CDR3 is 17 amino acids long. Germline CDR1 is SGHRS and CDR2 is YFSETQ. CDR3 nucleotides: TGCGCCAGCACCCAGAGATGGGACAGGGGGCCGACCTACGAGCAGTACTTC. Residues: CASTQRWDRGPTYEQYF.

This clone appeared once. Here the CDR3 DNA reads TGTGCCAGCAGTTTATCGATGTTCGGCACCGGGCTTGAAGCTTTCTTT. It translates to CASSLSMFGTGLEAFF. V and J are TRBV27 and TRBJ1-1; D gene uncertain. Looked up from germline, CDR1 is MNHEY and CDR2 is SMNVEV (reference sequence). Trimming took off 0 bases at V and 7 bases at J, with 18 bases between the two ends. This CDR3 region has 16 residues.

The chain has TRBV5-4 and TRBJ2-2, with D perhaps matching TRBD1 (6 bases). The CDR3 covers 14 residues. V was clipped by 5 bases and J by 1 base, with 9 bases between them. Per germline, CDR1 SGHNT and CDR2 YYREEE (reference sequence). The CDR3 nucleotides are TGTGCCAGCAGACCGACAGGGAACACCGGGGAGCTGTTTTTT. Translated: CASRPTGNTGELFF.

The gene calls are TRBV28 and TRBJ2-5; D uncertain. The CDR3 covers 12 residues. Germline assignment: CDR1 MDHEN and CDR2 SYDVKM. With 6 bases removed from V and 5 bases from J, the gap between germline ends came to 10 bases. The CDR3 region has the DNA TGTGCCAGCAGCCCCATCCCCGAGACCCAGTACTTC. Residues: CASSPIPETQYF.

This clone was found once. The chain couples TRBV29-1 to TRBJ2-2; the D gene could be TRBD1 or TRBD2 (5 bases each). CDR1 and CDR2 (germline): SQVTM, ANQGSEA. V lost 3 bases and J 5 bases, leaving 13 bases between the germline ends. This CDR3 has 14 amino acids. The CDR3 DNA follows: TGCAGCGTTGATGAGGGTCCAGGGACCGGGGAGCTGTTTTTT. Residues: CSVDEGPGTGELFF.

A note on this clone: Other DNA sequences of this sample code for an identical CDR3. J is TRBJ1-4 and V is TRBV5-1, with D uncertain. V lost 0 bases and J 4 bases, leaving 7 bases between the germline ends. CDR1 and CDR2 (germline): SGHRS, YFSETQ. The CDR3 is 14 amino acids. This CDR3 reads CASSLGGVNEKLFF. The DNA for the CDR3 is TGCGCCAGCAGCTTGGGGGGAGTTAATGAAAAACTGTTTTTT.

The rearrangement links TRBV28 to TRBJ1-4; 8 bases fit TRBD1. CDR1 MDHEN and CDR2 SYDVKM come from the germline V gene. After removal of 5 bases from V and 8 bases from J, the junction contained 10 bases not matched to a gene. The CDR3 has 15 amino acids. In DNA form, the CDR3 reads TGTGCCAGCAGTCAAGGTCCAGGGGGCAGAGAAAAACTGTTTTTT. This sequence encodes CASSQGPGGREKLFF.

J is TRBJ2-2 and V is TRBV2; 11 bases are shared with TRBD2. V shed 8 bases, J shed 5 bases, and the junction held 7 bases outside the gene matches. From germline, CDR1 is SNHLY and CDR2 FYNNEI. This CDR3 is 15 amino acids long. The CDR3 here is CASSPTSGSTGELFF. The CDR3 coding sequence is TGTGCCAGCTCTCCCACTAGCGGGAGTACCGGGGAGCTGTTTTTT.

This clone was observed once. The V gene is TRBV10-2, the J gene TRBJ2-3; tentatively, D is TRBD1 (6 bases). The germline V gene has CDR1 WSHSY and CDR2 SAAADI. CDR3 length: 15 residues. Deletions cut 4 bases from V and 7 bases from J, with 18 bases between. As DNA, the CDR3 is TGCGCCAGCAGTGTCTCAGGGGAGATCTCATATACGCAGTATTTT. Translation: CASSVSGEISYTQYF.

In its sample, this clone was seen once. The chain joins TRBV7-9 to TRBJ2-7; tentatively, D is TRBD2 (6 bases). Germline CDR1 is SEHNR and CDR2 is FQNEAQ (reference sequence). The CDR3 spans 14 residues. Trimming left V 4 bases short and J 4 bases short, with 14 bases between. Written as DNA, the CDR3 is TGTGCCAGCAGCTCGAAGGAGGGTGGGTACGAGCAGTACTTC. As protein: CASSSKEGGYEQYF.

The rearrangement joins TRBV29-1 to TRBJ2-1; D not certain. The germline CDR1 and CDR2 sequences are SQVTM and ANQGSEA. V lost 1 base and J 9 bases, leaving 7 bases between the germline ends. The CDR3 loop spans 11 amino acids. CDR3: CSVEGGIEQFF. CDR3 nucleotides: TGCAGCGTTGAAGGGGGAATTGAGCAGTTCTTC.

The CDR3 loop is CAPMGSESHEQYF. The CDR3 DNA follows: TGTGCCCCCATGGGGTCCGAATCTCACGAGCAGTACTTC. The chain is built from TRBV27 and TRBJ2-7, with D unclear. The CDR3 spans 13 residues. Trimming pared 11 bases from V and 5 bases from J, leaving 19 bases between. Per the germline V gene, CDR1 is MNHEY and CDR2 is SMNVEV (reference sequence).

CDR3: CASSPRGDGGAKNIQYF. The DNA for the CDR3 is TGCGCCAGCAGCCCCCGGGGAGATGGGGGAGCCAAAAACATTCAGTACTTC. V is TRBV5-1 and J is TRBJ2-4; D may correspond to TRBD1 or TRBD2 (5 bases each). CDR3 length: 17 residues. V was trimmed by 4 bases and J by 0 bases, leaving 17 bases between them. Germline CDR1 and CDR2: SGHRS and YFSETQ.

V is TRBV6-4 and J is TRBJ2-7, with a tentative D call TRBD2 (6 bases). The CDR3 is made up of 14 amino acids. Trimming left V 6 bases short and J 2 bases short, with 14 bases between. The germline V gene encodes CDR1 MRHNA and CDR2 SNTAGT. The CDR3 reads CASSYPEGAYEQYF. In nucleotides, the CDR3 is TGTGCCAGCAGCTACCCGGAGGGCGCCTACGAGCAGTACTTC.

This sequence joins TRBV20-1 and TRBJ2-1; D remains unclear. CDR3 length equals 11 residues. Germline CDR1 DFQATT, CDR2 SNEGSKA (reference sequence). Deletions cut 3 bases from V and 11 bases from J, with 11 bases between. CDR3 nucleotide sequence: TGCAGTGCTAGTGTCATGCCCCAGCAGTTCTTC. This translates into CSASVMPQQFF.

J is TRBJ2-1 and V is TRBV18, with 12 bases fitting TRBD2. In germline, CDR1 is KGHSH, CDR2 LQKENI. This CDR3 comprises 15 residues. V dropped 6 bases and J dropped 0; count of bases not matched to a gene: 0. This CDR3 reads CASSTSGSSYNEQFF. Written as DNA, the CDR3 is TGTGCCAGCTCGACTAGCGGGAGCTCCTACAATGAGCAGTTCTTC.

This chain joins TRBV15 and TRBJ1-4, with D unresolved. The germline gives CDR1 LNHNV, CDR2 YYDKDF (reference sequence). The CDR3 is made up of 18 amino acids. Trimming took off 8 bases at V and 0 bases at J, with 22 bases between the two ends. As DNA, the CDR3 is TGTGCCACCCGAGGGCTACAGCCACCCAGTACAACTAATGAAAAACTGTTTTTT. Protein: CATRGLQPPSTTNEKLFF.

The chain has TRBV10-1 and TRBJ2-1, with D possibly matching TRBD2 (6 bases). Germline CDR1 is WNHNN and CDR2 is SYGVQD (reference sequence). The ends were cut back, 0 bases at V and 3 bases at J, with 9 bases in the middle. The length of the CDR3 is 15 residues. The CDR3 DNA sequence: TGCGCCAGCAGTGAGTCGGGCGGGATCTACAATGAGCAGTTCTTC. Its protein is CASSESGGIYNEQFF.